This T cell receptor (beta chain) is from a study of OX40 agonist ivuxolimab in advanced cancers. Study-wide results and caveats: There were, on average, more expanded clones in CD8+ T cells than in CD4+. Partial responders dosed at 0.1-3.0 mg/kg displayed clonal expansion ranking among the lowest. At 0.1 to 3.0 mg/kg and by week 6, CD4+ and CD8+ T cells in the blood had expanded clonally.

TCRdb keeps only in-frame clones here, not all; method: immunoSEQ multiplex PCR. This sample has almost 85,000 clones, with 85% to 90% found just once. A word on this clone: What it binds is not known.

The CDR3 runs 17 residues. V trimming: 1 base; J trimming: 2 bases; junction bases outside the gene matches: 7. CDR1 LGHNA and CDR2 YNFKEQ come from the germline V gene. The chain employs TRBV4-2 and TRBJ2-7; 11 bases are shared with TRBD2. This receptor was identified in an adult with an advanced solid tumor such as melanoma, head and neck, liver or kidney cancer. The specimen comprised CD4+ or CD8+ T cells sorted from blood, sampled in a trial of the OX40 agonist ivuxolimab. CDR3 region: CASSQVTSGSSTYEQYF. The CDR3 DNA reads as TGTGCCAGCAGCCAAGTAACTAGCGGGAGTTCAACCTACGAGCAGTACTTC.